This T cell receptor beta chain was identified during a study of blood T cell repertoires in COVID-19. As for the study in general: Acute-phase and convalescent COVID-19 samples originated in the United States, Italy and Spain. Sample material is recorded as cDNA or gDNA derived from T cells, B-cell-depleted T cells, or PBMCs.

As processed by the authors: Amplification of reference gene primers was used by the study to estimate nucleated cell counts. The protocol was immunoSEQ multiplex PCR, while the TCRdb copy is restricted to in-frame clones and leaves out a portion. That table is the source of V, J and clone size, and D and trimming were worked out from the DNA. The data contain about 390,000 clones, more than 70% of them singletons. CDR1 and CDR2 (germline): WSHSY, SAAADI. The V and J ends lost 7 bases and 5 bases respectively, with 8 bases between them. The CDR3 is made up of 12 amino acids. Those enrolled in Seattle joined during active infection and were followed longitudinally afterward.

The TCR was taken from a woman between 55 and 75 years old with COVID-19, enrolled during active disease. The sample was peripheral blood. The chain links TRBV10-2 to TRBJ1-4; tentative D call: TRBD1 (5 bases). CDR3 DNA: TGCGCCAGCACACGGGGGAATGAAAAACTGTTTTTT. Translating it yields CASTRGNEKLFF.